This T cell receptor beta chain was captured by sequencing in a study of control samples from healthy donors and cancer patients. Assay used: immunoSEQ multiplex PCR; TCRdb lists only in-frame clones, some missing. The repertoire consists of 85,000 to 95,000 clones, with almost 85% occurring once and the leading ten covering 8.5% to 10%. This CDR3 contains 14 residues. V dropped 4 bases and J dropped 3 bases, with 12 bases sitting between them. CDR1 is SGHTA and CDR2 is FQGNSA in the germline V gene. The rearrangement uses TRBV7-2 and TRBJ2-5, with D perhaps TRBD2 (6 bases). This TCR derives from a woman aged 55-70 years in good health. The material sequenced was blood. Here the CDR3 reads CASSYGTSKETQYF. The CDR3 nucleotides read TGTGCCAGCAGCTACGGGACTTCTAAAGAGACCCAGTACTTC.